This TCR beta chain was sequenced during a study of blood T cell repertoires in COVID-19. As handled by the study authors: Reference gene primers were amplified, and this amplification served to estimate nucleated cell counts. The assay was immunoSEQ multiplex PCR, and TCRdb's table has in-frame clones only and misses some. The V and J calls and clone size come from that table; D and trimming were worked out from the DNA. The data contain about 110,000 clones, under 90% of them seen just once; the ten biggest clones take up 11% to 15%. Sequencing was carried out using peripheral blood. The sequence derives from a woman aged 60-75 years with acute or convalescent COVID-19.

This CDR3 reads CASTSGYKNIQYF. The CDR3 nucleotides read TGTGCCAGCACTAGCGGGTACAAAAACATTCAGTACTTC. The genes are TRBV2 and TRBJ2-4, with 8 nucleotides matching TRBD2. V dropped 7 bases and J dropped 3; count of bases not matched to a gene: 2. Germline CDR1 SNHLY, CDR2 FYNNEI. The length of the CDR3 is 13 residues. Based on the CDR3 plus reference TRBV2 and TRBJ2-4, the full variable domain is EPEVTQTPSHQVTQMGQEVILRCVPISNHLYFYWYRQILGQKVEFLVSFYNNEISEKSEIFDDQFSVERPDGSNFTLKIRSTKLEDSAMYFCASTSGYKNIQYFGAGTRLSVL.